This T cell receptor beta chain was obtained from a study of identical twins' blood T cells. General study results and limits: Twins shared more top CDR3 clonotypes than unrelated donors did. Twin similarity might stem from environmental factors, not only genetics. Mainly, cloneset size products determined shared clonotypes, twins included.

The V and J ends lost 4 bases and 5 bases, in that order; junction bases with no gene match: 9. The germline V gene has CDR1 SGHRS and CDR2 YFSETQ. CDR3 length: 14 amino acids. Each TCR cDNA library carried sample-specific barcodes on both ends. MiXCR, run by TCRdb on the 5' RACE reads, gives a single entry per CDR3 protein. Of around 380,000 distinct CDR3 sequences in the sample, around 30% are singletons; the top ten hold 6.1%. As regards this clonotype: No antigen is known for it. One base away lies a much larger clone, so this may be a sequencing read error.

Specimen: PBMCs. The V gene is TRBV5-1, the J gene TRBJ2-7, with 7 bases that match TRBD1. This TCR came from a woman aged 18-49 years in good health. CDR3 region: CASSPGQVVNEQYF. CDR3 nucleotides: TGCGCCAGCAGCCCCGGACAGGTGGTGAACGAGCAGTACTTC. The variable domain in full, with the rest retrieved from reference TRBV5-1 and TRBJ2-7, is KAGVTQTPRYLIKTRGQQVTLSCSPISGHRSVSWYQQTPGQGLQFLFEYFSETQRNKGNFPGRFSGRQFSNSRSEMNVSTLELGDSALYLCASSPGQVVNEQYFGPGTRLTVT.